A single sample is the source of the 21 T cell receptor beta chains below, sequenced in a study of lung T cells in sarcoidosis with Löfgren's syndrome. Via MiXCR, TCRdb re-called the reads, giving one row per CDR3 protein. The table lists roughly 290 distinct CDR3 sequences, 20% to 30% of them singletons. Sequences were obtained from CD4+ T cells from bronchoalveolar lavage. The source of these receptors is a human donor with sarcoidosis (Löfgren's syndrome or another form), or a control subject (not recorded which).

This clonotype qualifies as large (0.1 to 1%). The chain's CDR3 is CASSPRTSGSQTQYF. CDR3 nucleotide sequence: TGTGCCAGCAGCCCGAGGACTAGCGGGAGTCAGACCCAGTACTTC. The rearrangement joins TRBV11-2 to TRBJ2-5; TRBD2 agrees at 13 bases. The CDR3 sequence is 15 residues long. With 5 bases clipped from V and 6 bases from J, the junction kept 6 bases outside the gene matches. CDR1 and CDR2 (germline): SGHAT, FQNNGV. The full variable domain, rest sourced from reference TRBV11-2 and TRBJ2-5, is EAGVAQSPRYKIIEKRQSVAFWCNPISGHATLYWYQQILGQGPKLLIQFQNNGVVDDSQLPKDRFSAERLKGVDSTLKIQPAKLEDSAVYLCASSPRTSGSQTQYFGPGTRLLVL.

This clonotype is large (0.1 to 1%). The V and J genes are TRBV20-1 and TRBJ2-5; possibly TRBD1 or TRBD2 for D (5 bases each). Germline V gene sequence: CDR1 DFQATT, CDR2 SNEGSKA (reference sequence). V shed 5 bases and J shed 1 base, with 17 bases lying between them. This CDR3 is built from 15 residues. In DNA form, the CDR3 reads TGCAGTGCTGGGGCCGGGGCATCGTCCCAAGAGACCCAGTACTTC. Residues: CSAGAGASSQETQYF.

Comments on this clonotype: The junction departs from the called germline gene at one end, perhaps through a read error. The chain is built from TRBV7-2 and TRBJ2-1; 8 bases match TRBD1. The CDR3 spans 15 residues. Germline CDR1 is SGHTA and CDR2 is FQGNSA. CDR3: CTSSSSRGQAYEQFF. CDR3 coding DNA: TGTACCAGTAGCTCCTCCAGGGGGCAAGCCTATGAGCAGTTCTTC.

This clonotype is labeled as hyperexpanded. A read error may produce the germline difference seen at one junction end. J is TRBJ2-1 and V is TRBV6-2 or TRBV6-3; D is uncertain. This CDR3 has 13 amino acids. The germline V gene encodes CDR1 MNHEY and CDR2 SVGEGT. As DNA, the CDR3 is TGTGCCAGCGGTTACCCCGGCGAGTCGGAGCAGTTCTTC. It codes for CASGYPGESEQFF.

By frequency in the sample, this clonotype is large. V usage is TRBV3-1 and J usage is TRBJ2-4, with a weak D call TRBD2 (5 bases). The CDR3 covers 12 residues. Germline V gene lookup returns CDR1 LGHDT and CDR2 YNNKEL (reference sequence). Between the trimmed V and J ends, which lost 8 bases and 6 bases, there was a span of 11 bases. The CDR3 nucleotides are TGTGCCAGCCTGGGTGGAGGAAACATTCAGTACTTC. Protein: CASLGGGNIQYF.

By share, this clonotype counts as hyperexpanded (1% or more). The chain has TRBV20-1 and TRBJ2-7; D not certain. The CDR3 covers 13 residues. CDR1 is DFQATT and CDR2 is SNEGSKA in the germline V gene (reference sequence). The V end was cut by 4 bases, the J end by 4 bases, with 14 bases between. CDR3 sequence: CSAIPHARYEQYF. The CDR3 DNA reads TGCAGTGCTATACCACACGCTCGGTACGAGCAGTACTTC.

In its sample, this clonotype is large. This chain uses TRBV15 with TRBJ1-1, with 7 bases lining up with TRBD1. The CDR3 contains 15 residues. CDR1 is LNHNV and CDR2 is YYDKDF in the germline V gene (reference sequence). V was pared by 1 base and J by 4 bases, with 6 bases of the junction left unmatched. As DNA, the CDR3 is TGTGCCACCAGCAGAGGACAGGGATTTATCACTGAAGCTTTCTTT. It is translated as CATSRGQGFITEAFF.

This chain's CDR3 is CASSEGRGVTEAFF. The CDR3 coding sequence is TGTGCCAGCAGTGAAGGGCGGGGGGTCACTGAAGCTTTCTTT. This chain connects TRBV2 to TRBJ1-1; possible D gene TRBD1, 5 bases. The CDR3 covers 14 residues. Germline V CDR1 and CDR2: SNHLY, FYNNEI. The V and J ends lost 1 base and 4 bases respectively, with 10 bases between them.

This clonotype has more than one count but fewer than ten. The chain joins TRBV9 to TRBJ1-1, with D unclear. Per germline, CDR1 SGDLS and CDR2 YYNGEE. V gave up 0 bases and J gave up 3 bases, with 9 bases separating them. The CDR3 spans 14 residues. The CDR3 sequence: CASSVDLRDTEAFF. CDR3 DNA: TGTGCCAGCAGCGTAGATCTCCGGGACACTGAAGCTTTCTTT. The variable domain in full, with the rest retrieved from reference TRBV9 and TRBJ1-1, is DSGVTQTPKHLITATGQRVTLRCSPRSGDLSVYWYQQSLDQGLQFLIQYYNGEERAKGNILERFSAQQFPDLHSELNLSSLELGDSALYFCASSVDLRDTEAFFGQGTRLTVV.

This clonotype is large in the sample. This chain joins TRBV4-2 and TRBJ2-5; D is perhaps TRBD1 (5 bases). CDR3 length equals 16 residues. V was cut by 0 bases and J by 5 bases, with 16 bases left in between. Germline V CDR1 and CDR2: LGHNA, YNFKEQ. The CDR3 sequence is CASSQDYAGAEETQYF. CDR3 coding DNA: TGTGCCAGCAGCCAAGATTACGCTGGGGCGGAGGAGACCCAGTACTTC.

CDR3 sequence (DNA): TGTGCCAGCAGCCAAGATTACGCTAAGGCGGAGGAGACCCAGTACTTC. This gives the protein CASSQDYAKAEETQYF. The V gene is TRBV4-2, the J gene TRBJ2-5; no clear D. Trimming took off 0 bases at V and 5 bases at J, with 16 bases between the two ends. The CDR3 extends over 16 amino acids. Germline V lookup: CDR1 LGHNA, CDR2 YNFKEQ.

The chain joins TRBV2 to TRBJ1-2, with 8 bases fitting TRBD1. The V gene end was trimmed by 7 bases and the J gene end by 12 bases; junction bases not matched to a gene: 16. Per the germline V gene, CDR1 is SNHLY and CDR2 is FYNNEI. The CDR3 runs 14 residues. The CDR3 coding sequence is TGTGCCAGCAAGGGGGACAGGCTTGGGCCTAGCCACACCTTC. Residues: CASKGDRLGPSHTF.

This clonotype is labeled as hyperexpanded. J is TRBJ1-5 and V is TRBV27; D is unclear. The CDR3 consists of 13 residues. Trimming cost V 0 bases and J 9 bases, with 9 bases left between them. Germline-derived CDR1 and CDR2 are MNHEY and SMNVEV (reference sequence). The CDR3 is CASSLSWERPQHF. In nucleotides, the CDR3 is TGTGCCAGCAGTTTATCGTGGGAGAGGCCCCAGCATTTT.

Judged by abundance, this clonotype is medium-sized (0.01 to 0.1%). V and J are TRBV9 and TRBJ2-3; 11 positions agree with TRBD2. Germline trimming cut 4 bases from V and 1 base from J; bases unmatched to any gene: 14. Germline V gene sequence: CDR1 SGDLS, CDR2 YYNGEE. CDR3 length: 19 residues. CDR3 amino acids: CASSPTYGTSGLRTDTQYF. In DNA form, the CDR3 reads TGTGCCAGCAGCCCGACGTACGGGACTAGCGGACTACGCACAGATACGCAGTATTTT.

With regard to this clonotype: In this CDR3 the conserved last residue, phenylalanine or tryptophan, is missing, so a read error is likely. This chain links TRBV2 with TRBJ1-2, with D hard to call. The length of the CDR3 is 15 residues. Germline CDR1 SNHLY, CDR2 FYNNEI. The CDR3 protein is CVSSETAPGLGGYTS. CDR3 nucleotide sequence: TGTGTCAGCAGTGAAACCGCCCCAGGACTGGGTGGCTACACCTCC.

By share, this clonotype counts as large. The chain uses TRBV28 and TRBJ2-7; the D gene is possibly TRBD2 (5 bases). The germline V gene encodes CDR1 MDHEN and CDR2 SYDVKM. The CDR3 extends over 16 amino acids. V was trimmed by 5 bases and J by 4 bases, leaving 21 bases between them. The CDR3 reads CASSLPSGPGVYEQYV. The CDR3 region has the DNA TGTGCCAGCAGTCTGCCTTCCGGGCCCGGGGTTTACGAGCAGTACGTC.

This clonotype is classed as medium-sized. This sequence joins TRBV19 and TRBJ1-2; the D gene is possibly TRBD1 (6 bases). The CDR3 length is 14 residues. V lost 9 bases, J lost 1 base, and 15 bases lay in between. Germline V lookup: CDR1 LNHDA, CDR2 SQIVND (reference sequence). The CDR3 reads CASTQRGNNYGYTF. CDR3 bases: TGTGCCAGCACCCAAAGGGGGAATAACTATGGCTACACCTTC.

By sample share, this clonotype is large. The gene calls are TRBV14 and TRBJ2-2, with D hard to call. V was clipped by 5 bases and J by 4 bases, with 11 bases between them. Germline values: CDR1 SGHDN, CDR2 FVKESK. The CDR3 contains 14 residues. CDR3 DNA: TGTGCCAGCAGCAGGGTTAGATCCACCGGGGAGCTGTTTTTT. This encodes CASSRVRSTGELFF.

Details on this clonotype: The conserved phenylalanine or tryptophan normally closing the CDR3 is absent here, so this likely arose from a read error. Because the CDR3's place on the DNA is in doubt, the DNA is left out and the CDR3 is given as listed by TCRdb. The chain recombines TRBV7-3 with TRBJ1-3; the table's D call, TRBD1, has no DNA check behind it. Germline CDR1 and CDR2: SGHTA and FQGTGA. 15 amino acids form the CDR3, both terminal residues included. The CDR3 is CASSFPDSSGNTTYL.

Relative to its sample, this clonotype is large. The genes are TRBV20-1 and TRBJ2-3, with 10 bases lining up with TRBD1. The germline CDR1 and CDR2 sequences are DFQATT and SNEGSKA (reference sequence). V shed 4 bases and J 4 bases; nucleotides not matched to a gene: 11. The CDR3 is 16 amino acids. CDR3 sequence reads: CSAINPGQGKADTQYF. The DNA for the CDR3 is TGCAGTGCTATCAATCCGGGACAGGGGAAGGCAGATACGCAGTATTTT.

This clonotype is termed medium-sized. This chain links TRBV10-3 with TRBJ2-1; possibly TRBD2 for D (5 bases). The germline CDR1 and CDR2 sequences are ENHRY and SYGVKD. The CDR3 runs to 12 residues. V lost 8 bases and J 4 bases, leaving 9 bases between the germline ends. In DNA, the CDR3 is TGTGCCATCGGGGAGCTATACAATGAGCAGTTCTTC. This encodes CAIGELYNEQFF.